These 15 T cell receptor beta chains originate from one sample sequenced in a study of beta chain features in type 1 diabetes. General observations from the study: A moderate, significant TCRB CDR3 shortening appeared in type 1 diabetes across four CD4+ subsets.

What was sequenced were expressed TCRB transcripts, since all of the isolated RNA had been reverse transcribed. Data came from immunoSEQ multiplex PCR; TCRdb stores just in-frame clones and leaves some out. In the table there are roughly 330,000 clones, around an eighth of which are singletons. Their antigen targets remain unknown. The sample was naive CD4+ T cells from blood. The source of these receptors is a woman younger than 30 with type 1 diabetes.

The chain is built from TRBV9 and TRBJ2-1; 11 nucleotides match TRBD2. The J segment lost 5 bases and the V segment lost 6 bases, leaving 10 bases of the junction unmatched. Germline lookup yields CDR1 SGDLS and CDR2 YYNGEE. The CDR3 length is 16 residues. The DNA of the CDR3 is TGTGCCAGCACCCCGAGGCTACTAGCGGGGGACAATGAGCAGTTCTTC. Amino acid sequence: CASTPRLLAGDNEQFF. Supplemented by reference TRBV9 and TRBJ2-1, the full variable domain reads DSGVTQTPKHLITATGQRVTLRCSPRSGDLSVYWYQQSLDQGLQFLIQYYNGEERAKGNILERFSAQQFPDLHSELNLSSLELGDSALYFCASTPRLLAGDNEQFFGPGTRLTVL.

This chain links TRBV7-8 with TRBJ2-6; possibly TRBD1 for D (5 bases). Trimming removed 5 bases at V and 3 bases at J, with 17 bases between. The CDR3 totals 17 residues. Germline-derived CDR1 and CDR2 are SGHVS and FQNEAQ. The CDR3 here is CASSLPGQANGANVLTF. The CDR3 DNA is TGTGCCAGCAGCCTCCCCGGACAAGCGAATGGGGCCAACGTCCTGACTTTC.

CDR3 bases: TGCGCCAGCAGCCCCCAGCGGGAGTGGGGTGAGCAGTTCTTC. This encodes CASSPQREWGEQFF. J is TRBJ2-1 and V is TRBV4-3; 8 positions agree with TRBD2. The CDR3 has 14 amino acids. J lost 9 bases, V lost 4 bases, and 8 bases had no gene match. Germline V gives CDR1 LGHNA, CDR2 YSLEER.

This clone was counted only a few times. The V call is TRBV21-1, the J call TRBJ2-7; no check of the table's D call, TRBD1, against the DNA was made. TRBV21-1 is an annotated pseudogene. The CDR3 has 13 residues. For the CDR3, the DNA is TGTGCCAGCAGCAGCGGACAGGGTGGCGAGCAGTACGTC. Translating it yields CASSSGQGGEQYV.

This clone came up a few times. In DNA, the CDR3 is TGCGCCAGCAGTCAGGGGGGAGGTTTTGATGACACTGAAGCTTTCTTT. Its protein product is CASSQGGGFDDTEAFF. The rearrangement links TRBV23-1 to TRBJ1-1; TRBD1 is a possible D gene (5 bases). TRBV23-1 is an ORF, with its function uncertain. V lost 3 bases and J 3 bases, leaving 17 bases between the germline ends. This CDR3 comprises 16 residues.

This clone has a count of ten or more. This chain uses TRBV30 with TRBJ2-3; 8 bases match TRBD1. CDR3 length: 17 residues. Germline V CDR1 and CDR2: GTSNPN, SVGIG (reference sequence). Trimming at V came to 0 bases and at J to 6 bases, leaving 14 bases not matched to a gene. This CDR3 reads CAWSVQPPGTGGDTQYF. CDR3 bases: TGTGCCTGGAGTGTACAGCCCCCGGGGACAGGCGGTGATACGCAGTATTTT.

The V gene is TRBV11-3, the J gene TRBJ2-5; 10 bases map to TRBD2. V shed 5 bases, J shed 5 bases, and the junction held 11 bases outside the gene matches. There are 16 residues in the CDR3. Germline V CDR1 and CDR2: SGHNT, YENEEA. The CDR3, as DNA: TGTGCCAGCAGCCCTTTTAGCGGGAGGCAAACGGAGACCCAGTACTTC. Its protein product is CASSPFSGRQTETQYF.

The sample holds a few counts of this clone. The chain has TRBV4-3 and TRBJ2-1; tentative D call: TRBD2 (6 bases). Trimming removed 3 bases at V and 10 bases at J, with 16 bases between. This CDR3 has 14 residues. Per the germline V gene, CDR1 is LGHNA and CDR2 is YSLEER. The CDR3 nucleotides read TGCGCCAGCAGCCAGGCGGGATTAGTTGGGGAGCAGTTCTTC. It yields the protein CASSQAGLVGEQFF.

V and J are TRBV4-1 and TRBJ1-1, with 9 nucleotides matching TRBD1. Per the germline V gene, CDR1 is MGHRA and CDR2 is YSYEKL. This CDR3 is 16 amino acids long. The trim removed 0 bases at V and 7 bases at J, leaving 9 bases unmatched. CDR3 in amino acids: CASSQDPGQGGREAFF. DNA of the CDR3: TGCGCCAGCAGCCAAGATCCGGGACAGGGAGGTCGTGAAGCTTTCTTT.

The chain carries TRBV7-8 and TRBJ2-1, with TRBD2 matching 8 bases. The CDR3 covers 17 residues. Trimming took 5 bases from V and 7 from J; bases not matched to a gene: 16. The germline CDR1 and CDR2 sequences are SGHVS and FQNEAQ. Written as DNA, the CDR3 is TGTGCCAGCAGCCCACGCTTCAAGCGGGAGCGGGGTAATGAGCAGTTCTTC. It translates to CASSPRFKRERGNEQFF. The full variable domain, completed using reference TRBV7-8 and TRBJ2-1, is GAGVSQSPRYKVAKRGQDVALRCDPISGHVSLFWYQQALGQGPEFLTYFQNEAQLDKSGLPSDRFFAERPEGSVSTLKIQRTQQEDSAVYLCASSPRFKRERGNEQFFGPGTRLTVL.

The chain combines TRBV28 with TRBJ2-7; D call uncertain. This CDR3 has 11 residues. CDR1 MDHEN and CDR2 SYDVKM come from the germline V gene. V was cut by 7 bases and J by 5 bases, with 9 bases left in between. DNA for the CDR3: TGTGCCAGCACCAACAGAGACGAGCAGTACTTC. Translation: CASTNRDEQYF.

V gene TRBV19 combines with J gene TRBJ2-1, with 7 bases identical to TRBD1. CDR3 length equals 15 residues. V lost 5 bases to trimming and J lost 4 bases; unmatched junction nucleotides: 8. Germline assignment: CDR1 LNHDA and CDR2 SQIVND (reference sequence). The DNA for the CDR3 is TGTGCCAGTAGTGGGGGACAGAGCCTATACAATGAGCAGTTCTTC. Its translation: CASSGGQSLYNEQFF.

DNA for the CDR3: TGTGCCAGCAGCTCCTCGGTCGGATGGGCCACAGATACGCAGTATTTT. This sequence encodes CASSSSVGWATDTQYF. The chain couples TRBV7-7 to TRBJ2-3; no clear D gene. The germline V and J ends were trimmed by 4 bases and 2 bases, with 16 bases remaining between them. Per germline, CDR1 SSHAT and CDR2 FNYEAQ (reference sequence). The CDR3 length is 16 residues.

A few counts support this clone. The chain couples TRBV4-3 to TRBJ1-1; D remains ambiguous. CDR3 size: 11 residues. Germline V CDR1 and CDR2: LGHNA, YSLEER. V was clipped by 4 bases and J by 3 bases, with 3 bases between them. This CDR3 is CASSRDTEAFF. The CDR3, as DNA: TGCGCCAGCAGCCGAGACACTGAAGCTTTCTTT.

V usage is TRBV7-2 and J usage is TRBJ2-7, with TRBD2 matching over 8 bases. Losses at the gene ends were 5 bases for V and 1 base for J; bases not matched to a gene: 7. Germline V gene data show CDR1 as SGHTA and CDR2 as FQGNSA. The CDR3 contains 15 residues. This CDR3 reads CASSPGGGRSYEQYV. The CDR3, as DNA: TGTGCCAGCAGCCCCGGCGGGGGGCGATCCTACGAGCAGTACGTC.